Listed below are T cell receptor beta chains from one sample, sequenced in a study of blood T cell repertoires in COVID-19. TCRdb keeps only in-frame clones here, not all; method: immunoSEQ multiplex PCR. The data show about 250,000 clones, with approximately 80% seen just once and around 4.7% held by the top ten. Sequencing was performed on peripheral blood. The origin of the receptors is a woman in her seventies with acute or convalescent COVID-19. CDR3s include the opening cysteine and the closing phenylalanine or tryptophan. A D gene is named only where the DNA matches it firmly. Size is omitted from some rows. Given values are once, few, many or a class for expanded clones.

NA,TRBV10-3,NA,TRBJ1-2,TGTGCCATCAGTGAGTCGGTGACAGCTAACTATGGCTACACCTTC,CAISESVTANYGYTF
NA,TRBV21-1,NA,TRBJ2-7,TGTGCCAGCAGCGCGAAGCCGGGACACAAGAACTCCTACGAGCAGTACTTC,CASSAKPGHKNSYEQYF
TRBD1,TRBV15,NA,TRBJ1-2,TGTGCCACCAGCAGACAGGGGGACTATGGCTACACCTTC,CATSRQGDYGYTF
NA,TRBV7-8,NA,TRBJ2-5,TGTGCCAGCAGCCCTCAGTTAACCCAGTACTTC,CASSPQLTQYF
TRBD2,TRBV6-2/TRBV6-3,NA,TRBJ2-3,TGTGCCAGCAGTTCCGGGACTAGCGGGGGAGATACGCAGTATTTT,CASSSGTSGGDTQYF
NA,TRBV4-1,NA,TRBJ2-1,TGCGCCAGCAGCCGAAACACCGATCCCTACAATGAGCAGTTCTTC,CASSRNTDPYNEQFF
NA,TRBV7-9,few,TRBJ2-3,TGTGCCAGCACTTTAGGGGCTATAACGCAGTATTTT,CASTLGAITQYF
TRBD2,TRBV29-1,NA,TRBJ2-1,TGCAGCGTTGAAGGTAGCGGGGGGGCCCGTACCTCCTACAATGAGCAGTTCTTC,CSVEGSGGARTSYNEQFF
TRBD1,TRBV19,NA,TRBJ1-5,TGTGCCAGTAGTTCGAAGGCCGGGACAGTCAATCAGCCCCAGCATTTT,CASSSKAGTVNQPQHF
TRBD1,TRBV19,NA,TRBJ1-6,TGTGCCAGTAGTCCGGGACAGGGTTATAATTCACCCCTCCACTTT,CASSPGQGYNSPLHF
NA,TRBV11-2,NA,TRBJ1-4,TGTGCCAGCAGCCTGGAGGGTGTTAATGAAAAACTGTTTTTT,CASSLEGVNEKLFF
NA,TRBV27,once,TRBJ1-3,TGTGCCAGCAGTTCCGACAGCTACTCTGGAAACACCATATATTTT,CASSSDSYSGNTIYF
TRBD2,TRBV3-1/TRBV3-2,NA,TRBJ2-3,TGTGCCAGCAGCGATCCGGGACTAGCGGGGGGGAGCTCTCCGCAGTATTTT,CASSDPGLAGGSSPQYF
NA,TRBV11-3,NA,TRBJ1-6,TGTGCCAGCAGCTTAAACCAGGATTCACCCCTCCACTTT,CASSLNQDSPLHF
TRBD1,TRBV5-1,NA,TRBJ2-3,TGCGCCAGCCGATGGGGACAGGAGAGCACAGATACGCAGTATTTT,CASRWGQESTDTQYF
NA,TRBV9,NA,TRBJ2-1,TGTGCCAGCAGCGTCCAGGGGTACAATGAGCAGTTCTTC,CASSVQGYNEQFF
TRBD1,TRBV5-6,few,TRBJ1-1,TGTGCCAGCAGCTTGAGAACAGGGGGAACAATCCGAGCTTTCTTT,CASSLRTGGTIRAFF
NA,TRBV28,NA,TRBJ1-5,TGTGCCAGCAGTTCGGGACTGGCCGGGCCCCAGCATTTT,CASSSGLAGPQHF
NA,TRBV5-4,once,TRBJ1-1,TGTGCCAGCACCATTTCTGGCAGGGCGAACACTGAAGCTTTCTTT,CASTISGRANTEAFF
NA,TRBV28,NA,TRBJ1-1,TGTGCCAGCAGGGGGCACAGTAACACTGAAGCTTTCTTT,CASRGHSNTEAFF
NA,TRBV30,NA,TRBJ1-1,TGTGCCTGGAGTACGACAGCCGGGCAAGCTTTCTTT,CAWSTTAGQAFF
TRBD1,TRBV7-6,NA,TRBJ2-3,TGTGCCAGCAGCTTAGGAGGACAGGCCGGAACAGATACGCAGTATTTT,CASSLGGQAGTDTQYF
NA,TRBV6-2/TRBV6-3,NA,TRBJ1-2,TGTGCCAGCAGTTACATTCGGGGTAGTCGACCTCTCCATGGCTACACCTTC,CASSYIRGSRPLHGYTF
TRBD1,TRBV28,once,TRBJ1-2,TGTGCCAGCAGTGGGACCTCGGACAGGGCTGGCTACACCTTC,CASSGTSDRAGYTF
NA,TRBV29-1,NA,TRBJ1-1,TGCAGCGTTGGGACAGTCGACGCTTTCTTT,CSVGTVDAFF
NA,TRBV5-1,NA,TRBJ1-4,TGCGCCAGCAGCTTGGATCCGGGGGTGGATGAAAAACTGTTTTTT,CASSLDPGVDEKLFF
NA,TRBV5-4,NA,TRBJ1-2,TGTGCCAGCAGCTTGGGGACACCCCTCTATGGCTACACCTTC,CASSLGTPLYGYTF
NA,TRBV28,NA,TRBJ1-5,TGTGCCAGCAGTTCAACGCACAGGGTTTGGCAGCCCCAGCATTTT,CASSSTHRVWQPQHF
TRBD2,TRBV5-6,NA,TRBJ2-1,TGTGCCAGCAGCTTTGGACTAGCTGCTTACAATGAGCAGTTCTTC,CASSFGLAAYNEQFF
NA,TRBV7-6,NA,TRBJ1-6,TGTGCCAGCAGCTTAGTCGGGTCGTATAATTCACCCCTCCACTTT,CASSLVGSYNSPLHF
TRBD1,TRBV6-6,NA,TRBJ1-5,TGTGCCAGCAGTGCCACGGGACAGGGCGGTCAGCCCCAGCATTTT,CASSATGQGGQPQHF
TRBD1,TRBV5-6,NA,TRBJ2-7,TGTGCCAGCAGCTTGAGACTCGGGACAGGGGAGAGCTGGATCTACGAGCAGTACTTC,CASSLRLGTGESWIYEQYF
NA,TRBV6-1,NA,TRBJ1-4,TGTGCCAGCAGTGAACGGGAGGGGCGGCGTGGTGAAAAACTGTTTTTT,CASSEREGRRGEKLFF
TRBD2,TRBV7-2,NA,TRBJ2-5,TGTGCCAGCAGCTTAGTCGGGGGGACTTGGCAAGAGACCCAGTACTTC,CASSLVGGTWQETQYF
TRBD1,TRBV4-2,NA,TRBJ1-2,TGTGCCAGCAGCTCCGACAGGGTCTATGGCTACACCTTC,CASSSDRVYGYTF
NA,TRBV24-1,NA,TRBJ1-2,TGTGCCACCAGTGATTTTACAGGGAAGGGCTACACCTTC,CATSDFTGKGYTF
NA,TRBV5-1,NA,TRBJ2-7,TGCGCCAGCAGTTTGGAGTCCAGGGGTCTGTACGAGCAGTACTTC,CASSLESRGLYEQYF
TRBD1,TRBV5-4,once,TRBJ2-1,TGTGCCAGCAGCTCGGACAGGTCATGGGAGCAGTTCTTC,CASSSDRSWEQFF
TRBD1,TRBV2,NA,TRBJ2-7,TGTGCCAGCAGTAGGGACAGGGGCGATTCCTACGAGCAGTACTTC,CASSRDRGDSYEQYF
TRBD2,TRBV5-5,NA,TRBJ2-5,TGTGCCAGCAGCTTGAGACTAGCGGGGGTGTATGAGACCCAGTACTTC,CASSLRLAGVYETQYF
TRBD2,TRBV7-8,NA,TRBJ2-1,TGTGCCAGCAGCCCTCGGACTAGCGGGGCCTACAATGAGCAGTTCTTC,CASSPRTSGAYNEQFF
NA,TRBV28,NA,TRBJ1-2,TGTGCCAGCAGTTTCCCCGGACTGGGGGGCTACACCTTC,CASSFPGLGGYTF
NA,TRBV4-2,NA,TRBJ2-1,TGTGCCAGCAGCCAAGATCTCGCCGGGGTTAGTCAGTTCTTC,CASSQDLAGVSQFF
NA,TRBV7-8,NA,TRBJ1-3,TGTGCCAGCAGCTTGGGAGGACTCCGGCGGGCTGGAAACACCATATATTTT,CASSLGGLRRAGNTIYF
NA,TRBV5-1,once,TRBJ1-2,TGCGCCAGCAGCCCTCACAGGGCCCAAGGCTACACCTTC,CASSPHRAQGYTF
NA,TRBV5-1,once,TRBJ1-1,TGCGCCAGCAGCTTGGCCAGGGGTTTTGAAGCTTTCTTT,CASSLARGFEAFF
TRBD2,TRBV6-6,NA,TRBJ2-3,TGTGCCACGTCTAGCGGGGGGCGCACAGATACGCAGTATTTT,CATSSGGRTDTQYF
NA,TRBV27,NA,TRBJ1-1,TGTGCCAGCAGACCCCCTCTAGGGGTAGGGAACACTGAAGCTTTCTTT,CASRPPLGVGNTEAFF
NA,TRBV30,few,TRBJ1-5,TGTGCCTGGATCTCTAGCAATCAGCCCCAGCATTTT,CAWISSNQPQHF
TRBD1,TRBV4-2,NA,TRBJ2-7,TGTGCCAGCAGCGAGGCCGGGACAGAAGCCTACGAGCAGTACTTC,CASSEAGTEAYEQYF
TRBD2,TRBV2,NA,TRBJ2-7,TGTGCCAGCACCGCCGGGACTAGCGGGGTCCACGAGCAGTACTTC,CASTAGTSGVHEQYF
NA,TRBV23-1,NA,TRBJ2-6,TGCGCCAGCTTACCCCCTCGAAGGCTCCTAGACTCTGGGGCCAACGTCCTGACTTTC,CASLPPRRLLDSGANVLTF
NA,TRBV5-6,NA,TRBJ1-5,TGTGCCAGCAGCTTGGCCGGAGGGAATCAGCCCCAGCATTTT,CASSLAGGNQPQHF
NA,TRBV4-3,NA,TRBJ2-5,TGCGCCAGCAGCCTACTTTTGACTAGTGGGGAGGAGACCCAGTACTTC,CASSLLLTSGEETQYF
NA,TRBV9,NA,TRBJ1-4,TGTGCCAGCAGCGTAGATTGGGGCAATGAAAAACTGTTTTTT,CASSVDWGNEKLFF
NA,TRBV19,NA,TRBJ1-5,TGTGCCAGTAGTCCGTCGGGGGGGCCCCAGCATTTT,CASSPSGGPQHF
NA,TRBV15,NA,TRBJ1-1,TGTGCCACCAGCAGAGAGTGGACAGCAGAAGCTTTCTTT,CATSREWTAEAFF